This T cell receptor (beta chain) emerged from a study of cytomegalovirus exposure and HLA in healthy donors. Produced via immunoSEQ multiplex PCR; TCRdb's table is partial and in-frame only. This repertoire shows under 200,000 clones, about nine tenths found once; its top ten account for 5% to 7%. The CDR3 is 15 residues long. Germline V gene sequence: CDR1 LNHDA, CDR2 SQIVND (reference sequence). The germline V and J ends were trimmed by 6 bases and 2 bases, with 16 bases remaining between them. This TCR came from a woman in her 30s in good health and CMV-seronegative. The chain employs TRBV19 and TRBJ1-1, with a weak D call TRBD1 (6 bases). The sample comprised PBMCs. CDR3 amino acids: CASSNPRTANTEAFF. Here the CDR3 DNA reads TGTGCCAGTAGCAACCCCCGGACAGCTAACACTGAAGCTTTCTTT.